The 6 T cell receptor beta chains reported below all come from one sample, sequenced in a study of regulatory T cells in long-lasting Graves disease. Regarding time point: persistent/refractory GD, antithyroid drugs over 5 years with positive TRAb. The authors made the TCR library using RNA they extracted from PBMCs. CDR3-region Arm-PCR and iRepertoire HTBI primers produced the TCR beta libraries. One entry per CDR3 protein results from TCRdb running MiXCR on the multiplex PCR reads. Of approximately 400,000 distinct CDR3 sequences detected, about 20% appear once; the ten largest clones hold about 26%. The sample here was peripheral blood mononuclear cells (PBMCs), taken when the disease was refractory, from a patient treated with antithyroid drugs. Receptors were obtained from a female donor with Graves disease.

Ten or more counts support this clonotype. The chain carries TRBV2 and TRBJ2-4; 7 bases are shared with TRBD2. CDR3 length: 13 amino acids. Germline V gives CDR1 SNHLY, CDR2 FYNNEI. With V trimmed by 6 bases and J by 1 base, 0 bases remained unmatched. This chain's CDR3 is CASSGGAKNIQYF. The CDR3 nucleotides are TGTGCCAGCAGCGGGGGGGCCAAAAACATTCAGTACTTC.

The chain recombines TRBV14 with TRBJ2-1, with D possibly TRBD2 on 5 matching bases. CDR1 is SGHDN, CDR2 FVKESK, per germline. The length of the CDR3 is 12 residues. V lost 1 base and J 10 bases, leaving 8 bases between the germline ends. The CDR3 region is CASSQGWEEQFF. The CDR3 DNA reads as TGTGCCAGCAGCCAAGGTTGGGAGGAGCAGTTCTTC.

V usage is TRBV3-1 and J usage is TRBJ1-1; no clear D gene. Germline assignment: CDR1 LGHDT and CDR2 YNNKEL (reference sequence). Trimming stripped 4 bases from V and 8 bases from J, with 11 bases between. The CDR3 has 12 residues. The CDR3 sequence: CASSPGPSEAFF. CDR3 sequence (DNA): TGTGCCAGCAGCCCTGGGCCATCCGAAGCTTTCTTT.

This clonotype was seen ten or more times. V and J are TRBV2 and TRBJ1-5, with 7 bases lining up with TRBD1. The V segment lost 4 bases and the J segment 5 bases; nucleotides outside the gene matches: 8. The CDR3 is made up of 15 amino acids. Germline V gene sequence: CDR1 SNHLY, CDR2 FYNNEI. This CDR3 is CASSADPGGDQPQHF. Here the CDR3 DNA reads TGTGCCAGCAGTGCCGACCCAGGGGGGGATCAGCCCCAGCATTTT.

This clonotype was observed a handful of times. The chain links TRBV2 to TRBJ2-1, with D maybe TRBD2 (5 bases). The germline V gene encodes CDR1 SNHLY and CDR2 FYNNEI. The CDR3 spans 12 residues. The V gene lost 5 bases and the J gene lost 7 bases, with 9 bases spanning the gap. CDR3 nucleotide sequence: TGTGCCAGCAGTCCGGACTTGAATGAGCAGTTCTTC. Encoded protein: CASSPDLNEQFF.

V gene TRBV6-2 or TRBV6-3 combines with J gene TRBJ1-1; tentative D call: TRBD1 (5 bases). The CDR3 has 13 residues. The germline gives CDR1 MNHEY, CDR2 SVGEGT. V lost 5 bases to trimming and J lost 7 bases, with 14 bases between them. This chain's CDR3 is CASSETRTREAFF. The DNA of the CDR3 is TGTGCCAGCAGTGAAACACGGACACGTGAAGCTTTCTTT.